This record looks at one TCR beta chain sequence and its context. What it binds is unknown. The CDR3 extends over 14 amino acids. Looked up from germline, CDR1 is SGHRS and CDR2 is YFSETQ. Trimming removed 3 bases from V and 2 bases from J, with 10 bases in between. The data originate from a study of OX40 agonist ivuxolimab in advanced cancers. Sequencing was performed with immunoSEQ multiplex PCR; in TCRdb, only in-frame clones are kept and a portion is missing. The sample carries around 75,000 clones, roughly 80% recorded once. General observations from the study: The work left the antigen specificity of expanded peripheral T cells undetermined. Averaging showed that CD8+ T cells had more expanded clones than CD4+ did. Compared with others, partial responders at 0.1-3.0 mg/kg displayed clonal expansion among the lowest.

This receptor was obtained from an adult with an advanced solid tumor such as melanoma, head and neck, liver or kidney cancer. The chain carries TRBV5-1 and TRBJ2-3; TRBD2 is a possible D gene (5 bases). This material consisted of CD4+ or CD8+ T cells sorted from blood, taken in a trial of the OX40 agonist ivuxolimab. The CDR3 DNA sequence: TGCGCCAGCAGCTATGAGCGGTACACAGATACGCAGTATTTT. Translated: CASSYERYTDTQYF.